A selection of T cell receptor beta chains follows, all from one sample in a study of PD-1 and CTLA-4 blockade in melanoma. Libraries were prepared by immunoSEQ multiplex PCR; TCRdb keeps only in-frame clonotypes and omits some of them. The sample has around 16,000 clones, around two thirds seen once; the top ten hold less than 15%. This material consisted of CD8+ T cells from peripheral blood, taken from a patient given anti-PD-1 treatment. Every receptor here comes from a human donor with melanoma. The CDR3 runs from the conserved cysteine through the conserved F or W. A D gene is named only where the DNA matches it firmly. Size values are once, few and many counts, or a class for expanded clones, and some rows have none.

>TRBV19|NA|TRBJ2-1|NA
CASSRVGLQFSYNEQFF
TGTGCCTCATCCAGGGTGGGGCTCCAATTCTCCTACAATGAGCAGTTCTTC
>TRBV6-5|NA|TRBJ1-2|NA
CASSYGGSEGYTF
TGTGCCAGCAGTTACGGGGGCTCTGAAGGCTACACCTTC
>TRBV19|TRBD1|TRBJ1-5|NA
CASTKSGTGLSPQHF
TGTGCCAGTACCAAGAGCGGGACAGGACTCTCCCCCCAGCATTTT
>TRBV7-9|NA|TRBJ2-7|NA
CASSPDGDYEQYF
TGTGCCAGCAGCCCGGACGGAGACTACGAGCAGTACTTC
>TRBV11-1|TRBD1|TRBJ2-7|NA
CASRAAGTAYEQYF
TGTGCCAGCAGAGCAGCCGGGACAGCTTACGAGCAGTACTTC
>TRBV2|NA|TRBJ1-2|NA
CASSGEAGLYGYTF
TGTGCCAGCAGTGGGGAAGCAGGATTATATGGCTACACCTTC
>TRBV10-2|TRBD2|TRBJ2-7|NA
CASSSSGYEQYF
TGCGCCAGCAGTTCTAGCGGGTACGAGCAGTACTTC
>TRBV13|NA|TRBJ1-1|NA
CASSLFGGSLSNTEAFF
TGTGCCAGCAGCTTATTCGGGGGTTCGCTATCGAACACTGAAGCTTTCTTT
>TRBV4-1|TRBD2|TRBJ2-1|NA
CASSQGLAGEVEQFF
TGCGCCAGCAGCCAAGGCTTAGCGGGAGAAGTTGAGCAGTTCTTC
>TRBV5-1|TRBD1|TRBJ1-1|once
CASSLGNRGNTEAFF
TGCGCCAGCAGCTTGGGGAACAGGGGGAACACTGAAGCTTTCTTT
>TRBV29-1|NA|TRBJ1-4|NA
CSVEVGHPPEKLFF
TGCAGCGTTGAGGTGGGACATCCGCCCGAAAAACTGTTTTTT
>TRBV4-1|NA|TRBJ2-3|few
CASSQDSGRDTQYF
TGCGCCAGCAGCCAAGATTCCGGGAGAGATACGCAGTATTTT
>TRBV7-6|TRBD1|TRBJ2-2|NA
CASSLDLQGSNGELFF
TGTGCCAGCAGCTTAGATTTACAGGGGTCGAACGGGGAGCTGTTTTTT
>TRBV20-1|NA|TRBJ1-5|NA
CSARDRNQPQHF
TGCAGTGCTCGTGACAGGAATCAGCCCCAGCATTTT
>TRBV19|TRBD2|TRBJ2-1|few
CAISGRGFGEQFF
TGTGCCATCAGCGGGAGGGGTTTTGGTGAGCAGTTCTTC
>TRBV19|NA|TRBJ2-3|NA
CASQQGSTDTQYF
TGTGCTTCCCAACAGGGAAGCACAGATACGCAGTATTTT
>TRBV27|NA|TRBJ1-1|few
CASSLEGYGTEAFF
TGTGCCAGCAGTTTAGAGGGATACGGCACTGAAGCTTTCTTT
>TRBV19|NA|TRBJ1-6|NA
CASSMGNNSPLHF
TGTGCCAGTAGTATGGGGAATAATTCACCCCTCCACTTT
>TRBV12-5|NA|TRBJ1-2|NA
CASGLVLSPGDGYTF
TGTGCTAGTGGTTTGGTACTTTCCCCGGGAGATGGCTACACCTTC
>TRBV15|TRBD1|TRBJ1-5|NA
CATSGTGISNQPQHF
TGTGCCACCAGCGGGACAGGGATAAGCAATCAGCCCCAGCATTTT
>TRBV6-2/TRBV6-3|TRBD2|TRBJ2-1|NA
CASSRGLANEQFF
TGTGCCAGCAGTCGGGGACTAGCAAATGAGCAGTTCTTC
>TRBV19|TRBD2|TRBJ2-7|few
CASSPVAGYSYEQYF
TGTGCCAGTAGTCCCGTAGCGGGTTACTCCTACGAGCAGTACTTC
>TRBV7-7|TRBD2|TRBJ2-5|once
CASSSGTTSGDQETQYF
TGTGCTAGCAGCTCCGGAACGACTAGCGGGGACCAAGAGACCCAGTACTTC
>TRBV9|TRBD2|TRBJ2-7|once
CASSVAGGFYEQYF
TGTGCCAGCAGCGTAGCGGGGGGGTTCTACGAGCAGTACTTC
>TRBV7-9|TRBD1|TRBJ2-7|NA
CASSLEVPRDSSYEQYF
TGTGCCAGCAGCTTAGAAGTCCCCAGGGACAGCTCCTACGAGCAGTACTTC